This T cell receptor beta chain was recorded in a study of blood T cell repertoires in COVID-19. Under the authors' procedure: Amplifying reference gene primers gave estimates of nucleated cell counts. The method was immunoSEQ multiplex PCR; TCRdb's version includes in-frame clones alone and lacks a portion of them. V and J calls and clone size are as listed in that table; D and trimming were resolved from the DNA. This sample yields hundreds of thousands of clones, of which approximately 88% are seen a single time; 5.5% to 6.5% belongs to the top ten. The CDR3 runs 17 residues. V was cut by 0 bases and J by 0 bases, with 16 bases left in between. Germline V gene lookup returns CDR1 SGHRS and CDR2 YFSETQ.

The sequence was collected from a man in his 60s who had recovered from COVID-19. The chain employs TRBV5-1 and TRBJ2-7; TRBD2 is a possible D gene (6 bases). The specimen sequenced was peripheral blood. Written as DNA, the CDR3 is TGCGCCAGCAGCTTGGCCCCCGGCGGGACCAGCTCCTACGAGCAGTACTTC. Its translation: CASSLAPGGTSSYEQYF.